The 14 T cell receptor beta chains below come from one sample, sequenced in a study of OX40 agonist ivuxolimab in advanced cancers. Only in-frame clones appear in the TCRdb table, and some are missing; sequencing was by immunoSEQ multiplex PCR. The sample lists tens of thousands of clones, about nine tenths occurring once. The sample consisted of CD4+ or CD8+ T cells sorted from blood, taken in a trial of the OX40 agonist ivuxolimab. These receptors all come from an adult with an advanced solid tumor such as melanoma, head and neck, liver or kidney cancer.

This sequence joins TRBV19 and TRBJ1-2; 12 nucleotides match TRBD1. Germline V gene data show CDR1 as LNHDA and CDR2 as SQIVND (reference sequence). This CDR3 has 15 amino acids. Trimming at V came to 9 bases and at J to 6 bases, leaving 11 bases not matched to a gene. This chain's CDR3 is CASTNWDRGPDGYTF. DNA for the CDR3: TGTGCCAGCACAAATTGGGACAGGGGGCCGGATGGCTACACCTTC.

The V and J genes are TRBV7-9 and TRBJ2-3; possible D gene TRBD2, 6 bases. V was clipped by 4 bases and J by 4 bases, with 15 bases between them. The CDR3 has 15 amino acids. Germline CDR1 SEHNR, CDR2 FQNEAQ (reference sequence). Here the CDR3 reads CASSSVGGEADTQYF. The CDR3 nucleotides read TGTGCCAGCAGCTCCGTGGGCGGGGAAGCAGATACGCAGTATTTT.

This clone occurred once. Here the CDR3 DNA reads TGTGCCAGCAGGGGCCGTCTGGAGCAGTTCTTC. As protein: CASRGRLEQFF. This chain joins TRBV2 and TRBJ2-1; D call uncertain. V was shortened by 6 bases and J by 10 bases, with 10 bases between the two germline ends. Germline-derived CDR1 and CDR2 are SNHLY and FYNNEI. The CDR3 is 11 amino acids.

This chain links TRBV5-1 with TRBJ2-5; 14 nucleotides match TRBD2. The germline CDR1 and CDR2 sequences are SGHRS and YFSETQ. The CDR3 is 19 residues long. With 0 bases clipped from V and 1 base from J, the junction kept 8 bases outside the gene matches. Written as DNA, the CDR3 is TGCGCCAGCAGCTTGGCCATTCGGACTAGCGGGGGGCTCCAAGAGACCCAGTACTTC. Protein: CASSLAIRTSGGLQETQYF.

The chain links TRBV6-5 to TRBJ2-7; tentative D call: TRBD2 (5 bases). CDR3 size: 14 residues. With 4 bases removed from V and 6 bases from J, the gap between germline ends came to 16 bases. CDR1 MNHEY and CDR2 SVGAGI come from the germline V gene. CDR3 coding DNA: TGTGCCAGCAGTTTAACTAGGGTTCCAGGCGAGCAGTACTTC. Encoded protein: CASSLTRVPGEQYF.

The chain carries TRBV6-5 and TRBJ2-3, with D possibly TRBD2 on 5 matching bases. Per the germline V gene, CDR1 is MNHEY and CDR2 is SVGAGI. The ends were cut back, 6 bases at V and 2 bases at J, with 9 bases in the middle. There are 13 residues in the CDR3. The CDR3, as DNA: TGTGCCAGCAGCACGGGGTACACAGATACGCAGTATTTT. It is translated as CASSTGYTDTQYF.

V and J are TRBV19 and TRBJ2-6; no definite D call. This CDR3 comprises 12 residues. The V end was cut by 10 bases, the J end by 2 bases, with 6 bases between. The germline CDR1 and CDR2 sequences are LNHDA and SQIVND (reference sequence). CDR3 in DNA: TGTGCCACCACGGCTGGGGCCAACGTCCTGACTTTC. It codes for CATTAGANVLTF.

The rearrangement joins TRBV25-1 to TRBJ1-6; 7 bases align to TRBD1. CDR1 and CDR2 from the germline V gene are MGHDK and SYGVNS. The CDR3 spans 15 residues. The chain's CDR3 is CATRDSFFHNSPLHF. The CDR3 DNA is TGTGCGACCCGGGACAGCTTTTTCCATAATTCACCCCTCCACTTT.

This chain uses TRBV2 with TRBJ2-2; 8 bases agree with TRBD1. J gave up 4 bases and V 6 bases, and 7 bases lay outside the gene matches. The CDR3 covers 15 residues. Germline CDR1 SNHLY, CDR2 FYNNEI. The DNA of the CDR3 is TGTGCCAGCAGCCGCCGGGACAGGACCACCGGGGAGCTGTTTTTT. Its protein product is CASSRRDRTTGELFF.

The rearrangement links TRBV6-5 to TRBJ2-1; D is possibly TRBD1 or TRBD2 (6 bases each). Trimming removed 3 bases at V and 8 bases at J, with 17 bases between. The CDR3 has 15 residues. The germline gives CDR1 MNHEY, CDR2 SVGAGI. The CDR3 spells CASSYSGARGDEQFF. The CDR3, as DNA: TGTGCCAGCAGTTATTCGGGGGCGAGGGGTGATGAGCAGTTCTTC.

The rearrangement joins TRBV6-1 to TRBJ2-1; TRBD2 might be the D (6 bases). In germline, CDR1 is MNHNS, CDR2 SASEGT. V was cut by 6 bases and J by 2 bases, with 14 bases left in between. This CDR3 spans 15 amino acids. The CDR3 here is CASRPGLRTYNEQFF. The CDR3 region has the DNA TGTGCCAGCAGGCCGGGACTCCGAACCTACAATGAGCAGTTCTTC.

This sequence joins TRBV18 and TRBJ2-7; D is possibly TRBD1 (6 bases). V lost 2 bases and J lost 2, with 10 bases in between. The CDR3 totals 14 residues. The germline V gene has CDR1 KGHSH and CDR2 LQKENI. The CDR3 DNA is TGTGCCAGCTCACCAGGAGCAGGGGCCTACGAGCAGTACTTC. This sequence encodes CASSPGAGAYEQYF.

CDR3 sequence (DNA): TGTGCCAGCAGCTTGTTTCGGGGGATAAAATACAATGAGCAGTTCTTC. As protein: CASSLFRGIKYNEQFF. The chain combines TRBV5-4 with TRBJ2-1; D may be TRBD2 (6 bases). The CDR3 has 16 amino acids. Germline V gives CDR1 SGHNT, CDR2 YYREEE (reference sequence). Trimming shortened V by 1 base and J by 4 bases, and 15 bases separated the two germline ends.

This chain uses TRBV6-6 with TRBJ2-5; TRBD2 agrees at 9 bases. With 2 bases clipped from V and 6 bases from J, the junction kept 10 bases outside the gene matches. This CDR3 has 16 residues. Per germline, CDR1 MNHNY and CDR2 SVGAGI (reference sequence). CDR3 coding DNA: TGTGCCAGCAGTTACGCGGGAGGGACTAGTCGTCAGACCCAGTACTTC. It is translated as CASSYAGGTSRQTQYF.